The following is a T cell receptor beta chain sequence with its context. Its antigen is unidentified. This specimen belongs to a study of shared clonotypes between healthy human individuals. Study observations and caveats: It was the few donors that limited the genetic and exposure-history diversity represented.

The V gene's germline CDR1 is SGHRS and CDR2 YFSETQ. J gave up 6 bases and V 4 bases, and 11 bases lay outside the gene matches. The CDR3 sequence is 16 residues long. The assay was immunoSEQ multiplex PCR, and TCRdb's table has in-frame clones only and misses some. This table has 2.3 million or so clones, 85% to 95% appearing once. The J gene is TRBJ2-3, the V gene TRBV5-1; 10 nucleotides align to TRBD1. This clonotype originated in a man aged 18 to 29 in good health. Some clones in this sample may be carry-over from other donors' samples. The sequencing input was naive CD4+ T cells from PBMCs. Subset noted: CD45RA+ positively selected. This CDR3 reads CASSTPGQGMGDTQYF. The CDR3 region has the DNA TGCGCCAGCAGCACACCGGGACAGGGGATGGGGGATACGCAGTATTTT.